A selection of T cell receptor beta chains follows, all from one sample in a study of blood T cell repertoires in COVID-19. The data were produced by immunoSEQ multiplex PCR, yet TCRdb's version contains in-frame clones alone and is incomplete. The table shows about 140,000 clones, with roughly 88% occurring only once. Sequencing input: peripheral blood. These TCRs come from a man aged 55 to 70 with active or convalescent COVID-19. CDR3s include the opening cysteine and the closing phenylalanine or tryptophan. D genes are given only for firm matches. Not every row has a clone size; where given, it reads once, few, many or a size class.

j_call clone_size v_call d_call cdr3_nt cdr3_aa
TRBJ2-6 - TRBV5-1 - TGCGCCAGCAGCTTGGTTCTCGGGTCTGGGGCCAACGTCCTGACTTTC CASSLVLGSGANVLTF
TRBJ1-1 - TRBV5-4 - TGTGCCAGCAGCTGGGCTGGGAACACTGAAGCTTTCTTT CASSWAGNTEAFF
TRBJ2-2 - TRBV2 - TGTGCCAGCAGTGTAAGTCCGGGGAGGACCGGGGAGCTGTTTTTT CASSVSPGRTGELFF
TRBJ2-4 - TRBV2 - TGTGCCAGCAGTGAACGGTTAGCCAAAAACATTCAGTACTTC CASSERLAKNIQYF
TRBJ2-3 - TRBV5-8 TRBD1 TGTGCCAGCAGCCAAGGGGACAGAGCATCTGATACGCAGTATTTT CASSQGDRASDTQYF
TRBJ2-5 - TRBV7-2 - TGTGCCAGCAGCTTAGCTGTGGGGCCAGAAGAGACCCAGTACTTC CASSLAVGPEETQYF
TRBJ2-5 - TRBV12-3/TRBV12-4 TRBD2 TGTGCCAGCAGTCGGGGGGGGCAAGAGACCCAGTACTTC CASSRGGQETQYF
TRBJ1-2 - TRBV12-3/TRBV12-4 - TGTGCCAGCAGCCACGGAGCGTTAGGCGGCTACACCTTC CASSHGALGGYTF
TRBJ1-1 - TRBV11-2 TRBD1 TGTGCCAGTACGGGACAGGGGTACACTGAAGCTTTCTTT CASTGQGYTEAFF
TRBJ1-2 - TRBV28 - TGTGCCTCGTATCAGGTGAACTATGGCTACACCTTC CASYQVNYGYTF
TRBJ1-2 once TRBV11-2 - TGTGCCAGCAGCTTAGCCCCAGGGAACTATGGCTACACCTTC CASSLAPGNYGYTF
TRBJ1-4 - TRBV5-1 - TGCGCCAGCAGCTCTATTGGTGCAACTAATGAAAAACTGTTTTTT CASSSIGATNEKLFF
TRBJ2-1 few TRBV11-3 - TGTGCCAGCAGCTTAGGACAGATTCGGTTCTTC CASSLGQIRFF
TRBJ2-5 - TRBV15 - TGTGCCACCAGCAGTAGGGGGGGCGGCGAGACCCAGTACTTC CATSSRGGGETQYF
TRBJ1-1 - TRBV6-2/TRBV6-3 - TGTGCCAGCAGTTACCCCCCGGGGACTGAAGCTTTCTTT CASSYPPGTEAFF
TRBJ2-1 - TRBV7-2 - TGTGCCAGCAGCCCCGGATCAGGTATTGCTGAGCAGTTCTTC CASSPGSGIAEQFF